Listed below are T cell receptor beta chains from one sample, sequenced in a study of blood T cells in healthy people across ages. Using its own MiXCR run on the 5' RACE reads, TCRdb lists one record per CDR3 protein. The sample includes over 1,500,000 distinct CDR3 sequences, around half seen only once; the top ten take roughly 2%. The sequenced material came from blood. The receptors derive from a woman aged 35 to 49 in good health. The CDR3 runs from the conserved cysteine through the conserved F or W. D genes are given only for firm matches. Clone size, where shown, is once, few, many, or a class for clones that have expanded.

cdr3_nt	cdr3_aa	clone_size	v_call	j_call	d_call
TGTGCCAGCAGCGCCCAGGGGGCGCGGAGCTATGGCTACACTTTC	CASSAQGARSYGYTF	-	TRBV2	TRBJ1-2	TRBD1
TGTGTCAGCAGCGTGGGACAGGGCACATCACCCCTCCACTTT	CVSSVGQGTSPLHF	-	TRBV9	TRBJ1-6	TRBD1
TGTGCCAGCAGCATAGGGGCTCCGGGACTAGCGGGTGAATACACAGATACGCAGTATTTT	CASSIGAPGLAGEYTDTQYF	few	TRBV7-2	TRBJ2-3	TRBD2
TGTGCCAGCAGTTTCGGGACTGAGGGGACCGATACGCAGTATTTT	CASSFGTEGTDTQYF	-	TRBV6-6	TRBJ2-3	-
TGTGCCAGCAGTGACGGGACTCCCTACACGCAGTATTTT	CASSDGTPYTQYF	-	TRBV25-1	TRBJ2-3	-
TGCAGTGCTAGGGCGAGCTCCTACAATGAGCAGTTCTTC	CSARASSYNEQFF	-	TRBV20-1	TRBJ2-1	-
TGTGCCAGCAGTTTATTGGACCCTGGGACCAACGTCCTGACTTTC	CASSLLDPGTNVLTF	-	TRBV12-3/TRBV12-4	TRBJ2-6	-
TGTGCCAGCAGTGAAGTTAGCGGGGCCAGCTCCTACAATGAGCAGTTCTTC	CASSEVSGASSYNEQFF	-	TRBV2	TRBJ2-1	TRBD2
TGTGCCAGCAGGAATGGTTTAGCGGGGGATTTATACGAGCAGTACTTC	CASRNGLAGDLYEQYF	-	TRBV2	TRBJ2-7	TRBD2
TGCAGTGCTCCCGGGACAAAGTATTCACCCCTCCACTTT	CSAPGTKYSPLHF	-	TRBV20-1	TRBJ1-6	-
TGTGCCAGCAGTGTAGGTAGCGGCACCGGGGAGCTGTTTTTT	CASSVGSGTGELFF	-	TRBV27	TRBJ2-2	-
TGTGCCAGCCAGGGACTAGCGGGGAGCACAGATACGCAGTATTTT	CASQGLAGSTDTQYF	-	TRBV5-6	TRBJ2-3	TRBD2
TGTGCCAGCACCACTTTCAGGGAATCGAACGAGCAGTACTTC	CASTTFRESNEQYF	few	TRBV12-3/TRBV12-4	TRBJ2-7	-
TGTGCCAGCTCACGAGGGGAACATCAGGAACTGTTTTTT	CASSRGEHQELFF	few	TRBV18	TRBJ1-4	-
TGTGCCAGCAGTACCGCCCGGTGGGAGACCCAGTACTTC	CASSTARWETQYF	few	TRBV6-5	TRBJ2-5	-
TGCGCCAGCAGCCAAGGGTCAACAGGGGGGACCTATGGCTACACCTTC	CASSQGSTGGTYGYTF	few	TRBV4-3	TRBJ1-2	TRBD1
TGTGCCACCCGGGGGGCCTACAATGAGCAGTTCTTC	CATRGAYNEQFF	-	TRBV24-1	TRBJ2-1	TRBD2
TGCGCCAGCAGCCCAACCGGGGCAGGGGCCCCCACAGATACGCAGTATTTT	CASSPTGAGAPTDTQYF	-	TRBV5-1	TRBJ2-3	-
TGTGCCACCACGACAGGATTATACGAGCAGTACTTC	CATTTGLYEQYF	-	TRBV28	TRBJ2-7	-
TGCAGTGTGGGTCCTGGTTTTAATGAGCAGTACTTC	CSVGPGFNEQYF	-	TRBV20-1	TRBJ2-4	-
TGTGCCAGCAGCTTCTCGAGAGCCACTAGCACAGATACGCAGTATTTT	CASSFSRATSTDTQYF	-	TRBV7-2	TRBJ2-3	-
TGTGTCAGCAGTTTAGGTATCCCTCTGGTCGAGCAGTACTTC	CVSSLGIPLVEQYF	-	TRBV12-3/TRBV12-4	TRBJ2-7	-
TGCAGCGTTGAGGCAGGGGATCTTTATGGCTACACCTTC	CSVEAGDLYGYTF	-	TRBV29-1	TRBJ1-2	-
TGTGCCATCCGGGCTAGCGGGGGGTCCTACAATGAGCAGTTCTTC	CAIRASGGSYNEQFF	few	TRBV10-3	TRBJ2-1	TRBD2
TGCGCCAGCAGCTTATCAAGGGGGGCCGGCGATACGCAGTATTTT	CASSLSRGAGDTQYF	few	TRBV5-1	TRBJ2-3	-
TGCAGTGCTAGAGATGGTGGTGGCTACACCTTC	CSARDGGGYTF	-	TRBV20-1	TRBJ1-2	-
TGTGCCAGCGGTAGGGGGGCGGACGAGCAGTACTTC	CASGRGADEQYF	-	TRBV7-9	TRBJ2-7	-
TGTGCCAGCAGCCCGGACCCGGGACTTTCCTACGAGCAGTACTTC	CASSPDPGLSYEQYF	many	TRBV7-2	TRBJ2-7	-
TGCAGCGTTGAGACGCCGGGACTAGCGGGAACATACAATGAGCAGTTCTTC	CSVETPGLAGTYNEQFF	few	TRBV29-1	TRBJ2-1	TRBD2
TGTGCCACCAGTGATTCCGGGAGGGGCAGGGGACACAATGAGCAGTTCTTC	CATSDSGRGRGHNEQFF	-	TRBV24-1	TRBJ2-1	TRBD2
TGTGCCAGTAGTATAGCGCGCGGACAGGGGGATGTCTACGAGCAGTACTTC	CASSIARGQGDVYEQYF	-	TRBV19	TRBJ2-7	TRBD1
TGTGCCAGCAGAGCCGTGGCAGCCTATGGCTACACCTTC	CASRAVAAYGYTF	-	TRBV28	TRBJ1-2	-
TGTGCCAGCAGGAGTATAGGGGGGCAAAAAAACATTCAGTACTTC	CASRSIGGQKNIQYF	once	TRBV2	TRBJ2-4	-
TGTGCCAGTCAAAGGTATACCACAGATACGCAGTATTTT	CASQRYTTDTQYF	-	TRBV7-2	TRBJ2-3	-
TGTGCCAGCAGCGTAGTACTAGCGGGGACTGACGAGCAGTTCTTC	CASSVVLAGTDEQFF	-	TRBV9	TRBJ2-1	TRBD2
TGCAGTGCTAGTCCCCAGACAGATACGCAGTATTTT	CSASPQTDTQYF	few	TRBV20-1	TRBJ2-3	-
TGCGCCAGCGAAGCAGGGCCCGGGAATGAGCAGTTCTTC	CASEAGPGNEQFF	-	TRBV5-1	TRBJ2-1	-
TGTGCCAGCAGCCGCCTTAGGGGACTAGGGGGCGAGACCCAGTACTTC	CASSRLRGLGGETQYF	few	TRBV6-1	TRBJ2-5	-
TGTGCCAGCAGTGAAGCTTCAAGTCGTGGCTACACCTTC	CASSEASSRGYTF	few	TRBV6-1	TRBJ1-2	-
TGTGCCAGCAGCAAAGCGTGGACTAGCGGTCGGGAGACCCAGTACTTC	CASSKAWTSGRETQYF	few	TRBV6-2/TRBV6-3	TRBJ2-5	TRBD2
TGCGCCAGCAGCCAAGATCGTCCCCCAGCGGGGGGGCAGGATGAGCAGTTCTTC	CASSQDRPPAGGQDEQFF	-	TRBV4-3	TRBJ2-1	TRBD2
TGTGCCAGCAAGGGACTAGCCCTCACAGATACGCAGTATTTT	CASKGLALTDTQYF	few	TRBV28	TRBJ2-3	TRBD2
TGTGCCAGCAGTAACCCCCTAGCGGGGGGCCATACGAAGTTCTTC	CASSNPLAGGHTKFF	-	TRBV25-1	TRBJ2-1	TRBD2
TGTGCCAGTACGGCGGCTCGGCCAGAAAATTCACCCCTCCACTTT	CASTAARPENSPLHF	few	TRBV4-2	TRBJ1-6	-
TGTGCCAGCAGTTTGCAAGGGTTCTGGGAGACCCAGTACTTC	CASSLQGFWETQYF	few	TRBV12-3/TRBV12-4	TRBJ2-5	-
TGTGCCAGCAGTAGCCCGGGACAAAGCCACTATGGCTACACCTTC	CASSSPGQSHYGYTF	-	TRBV12-3/TRBV12-4	TRBJ1-2	-
TGTGCCACCAGCAAGACCGGGACAGGGGCTTACGAGCAGTACTTC	CATSKTGTGAYEQYF	-	TRBV15	TRBJ2-7	TRBD1
TGTGCCAGCAGTTTGGCCCGCATTCAGTACTTC	CASSLARIQYF	few	TRBV28	TRBJ2-4	-
TGTGCCAGCAGTTTGACAGGGGAGGCGCTCCAAGAGACCCAGTACTTC	CASSLTGEALQETQYF	once	TRBV12-3/TRBV12-4	TRBJ2-5	TRBD1
TGTGCCAGCAGCTACCAGGGACAGGGACCGAATGAGCAGTTCTTC	CASSYQGQGPNEQFF	-	TRBV7-2	TRBJ2-1	TRBD1
TGTGCCAGCAGACGGGACGGATTCGATCAGCCCCAGCATTTT	CASRRDGFDQPQHF	-	TRBV6-5	TRBJ1-5	-
TGTGCCAGCAGCCCCATTAGCGGGGGGGCAACAAATACGCAGTATTTT	CASSPISGGATNTQYF	-	TRBV5-6	TRBJ2-3	TRBD2
TGCAGTGCTAGCAGAGTGGGGCCTGAGGAGACCCAGTACTTC	CSASRVGPEETQYF	-	TRBV20-1	TRBJ2-5	-
TGTGCCAGCAGTTACTCGAAGGCCTGGCGCGAGACCCAGTACTTC	CASSYSKAWRETQYF	-	TRBV6-5	TRBJ2-5	-
TGTGCCAGCAGCCAGGAACCTTGGGGACTACAGGAGACCCAGTACTTC	CASSQEPWGLQETQYF	-	TRBV27	TRBJ2-5	TRBD2
TGCAGTGCCCGGCGGGGGGGCCGTCTCGATGAGCAGTTCTTC	CSARRGGRLDEQFF	few	TRBV20-1	TRBJ2-1	TRBD2
TGCAGTGCTAGAGCCGGGATACAAAGCAATCAGCCCCAGCATTTT	CSARAGIQSNQPQHF	-	TRBV20-1	TRBJ1-5	-